This entry concerns a single TCR beta chain. Its antigen is currently unknown. There are 16 residues in the CDR3. Germline V gene sequence: CDR1 SGHRS, CDR2 YFSETQ. The V and J ends lost 4 bases and 4 bases, in that order; junction bases with no gene match: 10. This sample stems from a study of cytomegalovirus exposure and HLA in healthy donors. Study-wide points: The TCR clusters that emerged in the first cohort tended, a later analysis found, to co-occur in the 120 validation repertoires.

Sequencing was performed with immunoSEQ multiplex PCR; in TCRdb, only in-frame clones are kept and a portion is missing. This table holds 280,000 or so clones, roughly 90% found once. The chain combines TRBV5-1 with TRBJ2-1; 8 nucleotides align to TRBD1. Specimen: PBMCs. This sequence was found in a woman aged 18 to 35 in good health and CMV-seronegative. CDR3 in amino acids: CASSVTPGQEYNEQFF. The DNA of the CDR3 is TGCGCCAGCAGCGTGACTCCGGGACAGGAGTACAATGAGCAGTTCTTC.